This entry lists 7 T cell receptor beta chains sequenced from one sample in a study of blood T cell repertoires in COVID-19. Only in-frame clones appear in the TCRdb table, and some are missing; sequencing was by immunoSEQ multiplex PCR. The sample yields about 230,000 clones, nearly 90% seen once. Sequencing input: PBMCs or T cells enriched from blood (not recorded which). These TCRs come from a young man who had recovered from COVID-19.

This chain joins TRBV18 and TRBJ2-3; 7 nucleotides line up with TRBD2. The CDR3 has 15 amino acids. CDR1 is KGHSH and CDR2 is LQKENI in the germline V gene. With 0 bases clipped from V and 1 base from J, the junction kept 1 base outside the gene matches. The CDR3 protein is CASSPPSGGTDTQYF. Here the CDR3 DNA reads TGTGCCAGCTCACCACCCAGCGGGGGCACAGATACGCAGTATTTT.

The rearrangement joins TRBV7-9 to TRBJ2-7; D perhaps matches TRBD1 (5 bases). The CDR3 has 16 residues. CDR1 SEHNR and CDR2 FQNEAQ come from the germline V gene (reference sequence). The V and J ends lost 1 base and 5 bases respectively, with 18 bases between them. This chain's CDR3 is CASSLVPGMSEHEQYF. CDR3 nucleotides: TGTGCCAGCAGCTTAGTGCCAGGGATGAGCGAGCACGAGCAGTACTTC.

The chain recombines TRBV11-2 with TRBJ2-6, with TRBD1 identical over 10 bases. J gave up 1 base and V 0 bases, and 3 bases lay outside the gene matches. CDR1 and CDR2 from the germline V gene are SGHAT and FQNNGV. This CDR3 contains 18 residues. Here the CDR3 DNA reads TGTGCCAGCAGCTTAGAAGGGACAGGGGTGTCTGGGGCCAACGTCCTGACTTTC. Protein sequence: CASSLEGTGVSGANVLTF.

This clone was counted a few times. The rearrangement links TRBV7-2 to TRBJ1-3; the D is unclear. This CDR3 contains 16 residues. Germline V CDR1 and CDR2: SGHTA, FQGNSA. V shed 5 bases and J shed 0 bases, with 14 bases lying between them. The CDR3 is CASSLLLLSSGNTIYF. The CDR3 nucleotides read TGTGCCAGCAGCCTATTACTTCTGAGCTCTGGAAACACCATATATTTT.

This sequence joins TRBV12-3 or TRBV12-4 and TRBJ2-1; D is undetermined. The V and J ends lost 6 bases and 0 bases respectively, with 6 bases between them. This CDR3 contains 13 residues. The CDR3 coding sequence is TGTGCCAGCAGGGCAGGCTCCTACAATGAGCAGTTCTTC. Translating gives CASRAGSYNEQFF.

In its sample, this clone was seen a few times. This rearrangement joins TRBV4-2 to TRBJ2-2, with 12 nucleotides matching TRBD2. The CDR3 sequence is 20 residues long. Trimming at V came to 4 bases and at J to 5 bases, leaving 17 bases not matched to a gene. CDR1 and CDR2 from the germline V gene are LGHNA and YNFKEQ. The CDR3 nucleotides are TGTGCCAGCAGCCCCCCCCTAGCGGGGGGGCCAAGTGGGGTTACCGGGGAGCTGTTTTTT. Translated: CASSPPLAGGPSGVTGELFF.

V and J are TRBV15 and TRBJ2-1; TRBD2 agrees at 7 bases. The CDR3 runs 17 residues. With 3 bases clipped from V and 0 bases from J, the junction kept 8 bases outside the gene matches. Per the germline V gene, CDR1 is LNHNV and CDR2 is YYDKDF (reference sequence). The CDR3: CATSRGLAVVSYNEQFF. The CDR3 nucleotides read TGTGCCACCAGCAGGGGGCTAGCGGTAGTCTCCTACAATGAGCAGTTCTTC. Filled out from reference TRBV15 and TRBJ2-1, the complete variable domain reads DAMVIQNPRYQVTQFGKPVTLSCSQTLNHNVMYWYQQKSSQAPKLLFHYYDKDFNNEADTPDNFQSRRPNTSFCFLDIRSPGLGDTAMYLCATSRGLAVVSYNEQFFGPGTRLTVL.